This TCR beta chain originates from a study of cytomegalovirus exposure and HLA in healthy donors. Study-level findings and limits: Many donors shared some public TCRs, even though most TCR sequences were rare. Cytomegalovirus-associated status was assigned to about 180 TCR beta chains.

The table came from immunoSEQ multiplex PCR; TCRdb's copy has only in-frame clones and leaves some out. The sample has roughly 130,000 clones; more than 70% are singletons. Among the 120 subjects of the validation cohort, separate from the 666-subject first cohort, were the donors. Remarks on this clone: As yet, its antigen is unknown.

This receptor was identified in a man under 40 in good health and CMV-seronegative. Sequenced: PBMCs.

CDR3 amino acids: CASSTATGFGTEAFF. CDR3 nucleotide sequence: TGTGCCAGTAGCACGGCGACAGGGTTCGGAACTGAAGCTTTCTTT. The chain joins TRBV5-5 to TRBJ1-1; 7 bases are a match to TRBD1. The CDR3 length is 15 residues. The germline V gene has CDR1 SGHKS and CDR2 YYEKEE (reference sequence). V dropped 8 bases and J dropped 5; count of bases not matched to a gene: 15.